Sequencing of this T cell receptor (beta chain) was carried out in a study of blood T cells in healthy people across ages. V lost 0 bases, J lost 4 bases, and 11 bases lay in between. The V gene's germline CDR1 is SGDLS and CDR2 YYNGEE. CDR3 length equals 15 residues. Sample-barcoded 5' priming and a J-beta primer mix drove a second PCR of roughly 7 to 11 cycles. Each CDR3 protein is one row after TCRdb ran MiXCR on the 5' RACE reads. The repertoire holds about 1 million distinct CDR3 sequences, with over 35% as singletons. Extracted total RNA amounted to at least 6 micrograms for each sample. Sequencing was done on a sample of blood. The chain has TRBV9 and TRBJ2-4, with no clear D. The TCR sequence derives from a woman aged 55 to 70 in good health. The CDR3 spells CASSVAGTEKNIQYF. In DNA form, the CDR3 reads TGTGCCAGCAGCGTAGCTGGAACGGAGAAAAACATTCAGTACTTC.